This T cell receptor beta chain was sequenced for a study of regulatory T cells in long-lasting Graves disease. Relying on iRepertoire HTBI primers and Arm-PCR of CDR3 regions, the team built TCR beta libraries. Via MiXCR, TCRdb re-called the multiplex PCR reads, giving one row per CDR3 protein. In the table there are some 370,000 distinct CDR3 sequences, about 20% of which are singletons. Germline lookup yields CDR1 ENHRY and CDR2 SYGVKD. The V gene end was trimmed by 6 bases and the J gene end by 0 bases; junction bases not matched to a gene: 7. There are 17 residues in the CDR3. Time point in this sample: persistent/refractory GD, antithyroid drugs over 5 years with positive TRAb. The authors made the TCR library using RNA they extracted from PBMCs. This clonotype turned up a few times.

This clonotype was sampled from a female donor with Graves disease. The sample consisted of peripheral blood mononuclear cells (PBMCs), taken when the disease was refractory, from a patient treated with antithyroid drugs. This chain links TRBV10-3 with TRBJ2-2, with 10 nucleotides matching TRBD1. CDR3 in amino acids: CAIRGPTGGANTGELFF. CDR3 coding DNA: TGTGCCATCAGGGGTCCGACAGGGGGCGCGAACACCGGGGAGCTGTTTTTT.